This TCR beta chain appears in the sequencing data of a study of blood T cell repertoires in COVID-19. Measured with immunoSEQ multiplex PCR; TCRdb has only the in-frame clones, and not every one. The table records 95,000 or so clones, 79% of them present only once. This clone was counted a few times. This CDR3 spans 13 amino acids. Trimming took 5 bases from V and 11 from J, leaving 18 bases between them. Germline V gene lookup returns CDR1 MNHEY and CDR2 SVGAGI. The chain combines TRBV6-5 with TRBJ1-1, with D perhaps matching TRBD1 (6 bases). This clonotype was sampled from a woman of 80 years or more with active or convalescent COVID-19. The source material was peripheral blood. Written as DNA, the CDR3 is TGTGCCAGCAGTCTTACATTACAGGGAAGTGCTTTCTTT. It is translated as CASSLTLQGSAFF.